Following are 10 T cell receptor beta chains from one sample sequenced in a study of T-cell memory formation after mild COVID-19. TCRdb reprocessed the 5' RACE reads via MiXCR and lists one record per CDR3 protein. The table lists 350,000 to 500,000 distinct CDR3 sequences, less than 25% of them singletons. The sample comprised PBMCs or a T cell subset sorted from them (not recorded which). Every receptor here comes from an adult woman who had mild COVID-19 (a few samples of this study predate the infection). Cell type and time point are not known.

This clonotype turned up a few times. The chain joins TRBV20-1 to TRBJ2-5; 7 positions agree with TRBD2. The ends lost 2 bases at V and 2 bases at J; junction bases unmatched: 5. The length of the CDR3 is 14 residues. The germline V gene encodes CDR1 DFQATT and CDR2 SNEGSKA (reference sequence). The DNA of the CDR3 is TGCAGTGCTAGAACCTCTAGCGGACAAGAGACCCAGTACTTC. Its translation is CSARTSSGQETQYF.

The V and J genes are TRBV4-1 and TRBJ1-2; D is unresolved. The CDR3 has 14 residues. CDR1 is MGHRA, CDR2 YSYEKL, per germline. Trimming pared 1 base from V and 0 bases from J, leaving 6 bases between. Here the CDR3 DNA reads TGCGCCAGCAGCCAAGGAGCTTCTAACTATGGCTACACCTTC. Encoded protein: CASSQGASNYGYTF.

This clonotype has only a few counts. This likely comes from a read error, as the CDR3 has no conserved phenylalanine or tryptophan at its end. Because the CDR3's place on the DNA is in doubt, the DNA is left out and the CDR3 is given as listed by TCRdb. The genes are TRBV20-1 and TRBJ1-1; the table gives TRBD1 as D, unverified against the DNA. CDR1 DFQATT and CDR2 SNEGSKA come from the germline V gene (reference sequence). The CDR3 contains 13 residues when both ends are counted. This CDR3 is CSARDRARDSSWV.

The chain is built from TRBV4-2 and TRBJ2-3; weak D call: TRBD2 (5 bases). CDR3 size: 15 residues. The ends were cut back, 3 bases at V and 4 bases at J, with 14 bases in the middle. Germline V gene sequence: CDR1 LGHNA, CDR2 YNFKEQ. CDR3 DNA: TGTGCCAGCAGCCAGACGGAGGACCTTTCAGATACGCAGTATTTT. Translated: CASSQTEDLSDTQYF.

The chain links TRBV6-1 to TRBJ2-5; no clear D gene. CDR1 and CDR2 from the germline V gene are MNHNS and SASEGT. The CDR3 extends over 13 amino acids. V lost 2 bases and J lost 4, with 8 bases in between. CDR3 nucleotides: TGTGCCAGCAGTGAATTCGGACGAGAGACCCAGTACTTC. Translated: CASSEFGRETQYF.

This sequence joins TRBV5-1 and TRBJ1-2; D is perhaps TRBD1 (5 bases). Deletions cut 2 bases from V and 3 bases from J, with 11 bases between. The CDR3 covers 14 residues. CDR1 is SGHRS, CDR2 YFSETQ, per germline. CDR3 DNA sequence: TGCGCCAGCAGCTTCGGGGGGACTGACTATGGCTACACCTTC. It is translated as CASSFGGTDYGYTF.

The gene calls are TRBV7-2 and TRBJ1-5; 10 positions match TRBD1. This CDR3 is 15 amino acids long. The ends lost 2 bases at V and 6 bases at J; junction bases unmatched: 4. The germline gives CDR1 SGHTA, CDR2 FQGNSA. The chain's CDR3 is CASSLMTGGVQPQHF. The CDR3 nucleotides read TGTGCCAGCAGCTTAATGACAGGGGGCGTTCAGCCCCAGCATTTT.

J is TRBJ1-1 and V is TRBV3-1; 8 nucleotides agree with TRBD1. This CDR3 is built from 12 residues. In germline, CDR1 is LGHDT, CDR2 YNNKEL (reference sequence). With 5 bases clipped from V and 11 bases from J, the junction kept 7 bases outside the gene matches. In DNA form, the CDR3 reads TGTGCCAGCAGCACACAGGGGGTAGGGGCTTTCTTT. This sequence encodes CASSTQGVGAFF.

This clonotype has ten or more counts. The J gene is TRBJ2-3, the V gene TRBV9, with no clear D. The germline V gene has CDR1 SGDLS and CDR2 YYNGEE. V shed 4 bases and J shed 2 bases, with 14 bases lying between them. The CDR3 spans 15 residues. The CDR3 DNA is TGTGCCAGCAGCTATCAGACGCACCTCACAGATACGCAGTATTTT. It is translated as CASSYQTHLTDTQYF.

The genes are TRBV20-1 and TRBJ1-1, with a weak D call TRBD1 (5 bases). V dropped 3 bases and J dropped 8 bases, with 10 bases sitting between them. This CDR3 has 11 residues. Looked up from germline, CDR1 is DFQATT and CDR2 is SNEGSKA (reference sequence). CDR3 sequence: CSASGGREAFF. The CDR3 region has the DNA TGCAGTGCTAGCGGGGGGAGAGAAGCTTTCTTT.